Each of the 12 T cell receptor beta chains below was sequenced from the same sample in a study of T cells in Graves' hyperthyroidism and ophthalmopathy. RNA transcripts were the template for amplifying TCR beta CDR3 regions. The HTBI primer set served for first-round RT-PCR of the TCR CDR3. From the multiplex PCR reads, TCRdb called clonotypes with MiXCR, one entry per CDR3 protein. The table has approximately 590,000 distinct CDR3 sequences, 15% to 19% seen once; the top ten hold about 7%. Material for sequencing was blood. Source of these receptors: a woman aged 25 to 39 with Graves' hyperthyroidism.

This clonotype has just a few counts. The gene calls are TRBV7-9 and TRBJ2-1; D is possibly TRBD2 (5 bases). Trimming removed 8 bases from V and 2 bases from J, with 13 bases in between. The CDR3 sequence is 14 residues long. The germline V gene encodes CDR1 SEHNR and CDR2 FQNEAQ (reference sequence). CDR3 in amino acids: CASPGQEAYNEQFF. For the CDR3, the DNA is TGTGCCAGCCCCGGCCAGGAGGCCTACAATGAGCAGTTCTTC.

This clonotype was seen more than once but under ten times. One end of the junction fails to match germline, which may point to a read error. The rearrangement uses TRBV27 and TRBJ2-5; TRBD1 agrees at 9 bases. Germline V gene lookup returns CDR1 MNHEY and CDR2 SMNVEV (reference sequence). The CDR3 spans 14 residues. This chain's CDR3 is CASKPGQGFETQCF. The CDR3 DNA follows: TGTGCCAGTAAACCGGGACAGGGATTTGAGACCCAGTGCTTC.

This rearrangement joins TRBV7-9 to TRBJ1-1; D is undetermined. CDR1 is SEHNR, CDR2 FQNEAQ, per germline (reference sequence). Trimming cost V 11 bases and J 1 base, with 8 bases left between them. The CDR3 loop spans 11 amino acids. The CDR3 protein is CAEEANTEAFF. The CDR3 nucleotides are TGTGCCGAGGAGGCGAACACTGAAGCTTTCTTT.

In this sample, this clonotype turned up a few times. V gene TRBV7-9 combines with J gene TRBJ2-5, with 10 nucleotides matching TRBD2. Germline V gene sequence: CDR1 SEHNR, CDR2 FQNEAQ (reference sequence). The length of the CDR3 is 15 residues. After removal of 5 bases from V and 5 bases from J, the junction contained 8 bases not matched to a gene. CDR3 amino acids: CASSLQREGRETQYF. CDR3 nucleotides: TGTGCCAGCAGCCTCCAGCGGGAGGGCCGGGAGACCCAGTACTTC.

This clonotype was observed many times. The chain employs TRBV18 and TRBJ2-7; D gene unclear. With 5 bases removed from V and 3 bases from J, the gap between germline ends came to 2 bases. This CDR3 is built from 10 residues. Germline V gene data show CDR1 as KGHSH and CDR2 as LQKENI. Here the CDR3 DNA reads TGTGCCAGCTCATACTACGAGCAGTACTTC. This encodes CASSYYEQYF.

In this sample, this clonotype turned up many times. The rearrangement joins TRBV12-3 or TRBV12-4 to TRBJ2-5; D is possibly TRBD2 (6 bases). The V end lost 4 bases, the J end lost 1 base, and 13 bases lay between the germline ends. This CDR3 contains 15 residues. In DNA form, the CDR3 reads TGTGCCAGCAGTTCCCGGGGGTGGGGCCAAGAGACCCAGTACTTC. This codes for CASSSRGWGQETQYF.

This clonotype was detected only a few times. The genes are TRBV2 and TRBJ1-4, with D tentatively TRBD1 (5 bases). Trimming took off 8 bases at V and 6 bases at J, with 7 bases between the two ends. There are 11 residues in the CDR3. Germline assignment: CDR1 SNHLY and CDR2 FYNNEI. The CDR3 region is CASATDEKLFF. The CDR3 DNA reads as TGTGCCAGCGCGACAGATGAAAAACTGTTTTTT. Combining the CDR3 with reference TRBV2 and TRBJ1-4 gives the whole variable domain EPEVTQTPSHQVTQMGQEVILRCVPISNHLYFYWYRQILGQKVEFLVSFYNNEISEKSEIFDDQFSVERPDGSNFTLKIRSTKLEDSAMYFCASATDEKLFFGSGTQLSVL.

This clonotype was recorded at least ten times. J is TRBJ2-5 and V is TRBV20-1; D is perhaps TRBD1 (6 bases). CDR1 and CDR2 from the germline V gene are DFQATT and SNEGSKA (reference sequence). The V and J ends lost 0 bases and 9 bases respectively, with 17 bases between them. The CDR3 has 14 residues. This chain's CDR3 is CSARDFGTPGAQYF. The CDR3 DNA follows: TGCAGTGCTAGAGATTTCGGGACCCCAGGGGCCCAGTACTTC.

This clonotype was seen only a few times. At one of its ends the junction is not consistent with the germline gene, which may arise from a read error. The CDR3 here is CASSLVPVNEQFF. CDR3 sequence (DNA): TGTGCCAGCAGCTTGGTTCCGGTCAATGAGCAGTTCTTC. The genes are TRBV5-1 and TRBJ2-1; no clear D gene. Per the germline V gene, CDR1 is SGHRS and CDR2 is YFSETQ. The CDR3 covers 13 residues.

This clonotype was counted at least ten times. This chain joins TRBV5-1 and TRBJ2-7; D may be TRBD2 (5 bases). The germline V and J ends were trimmed by 0 bases and 2 bases, with 12 bases remaining between them. Looked up from germline, CDR1 is SGHRS and CDR2 is YFSETQ. This CDR3 contains 15 residues. The CDR3 DNA reads as TGCGCCAGCAGCTTGGGGTCCGGGATACCCTACGAGCAGTACTTC. Residues: CASSLGSGIPYEQYF.

This clonotype was detected many times. CDR3 nucleotide sequence: TGTGCCAGCAGTCCAGGGGTGGGCAATCAGCCCCAGCATTTT. Protein sequence: CASSPGVGNQPQHF. The V gene is TRBV12-3 or TRBV12-4, the J gene TRBJ1-5; a weak D match, TRBD1 (6 bases). The CDR3 contains 14 residues. Trimming took 5 bases from V and 2 from J, leaving 10 bases between them.

This clonotype was detected ten times or more. CDR3 protein: CSARGTVDYSGANVLTF. The DNA for the CDR3 is TGCAGTGCTAGAGGGACAGTCGATTACTCTGGGGCCAACGTCCTGACTTTC. The gene calls are TRBV20-1 and TRBJ2-6; a weak D match, TRBD1 (6 bases). Trimming removed 1 base from V and 0 bases from J, with 13 bases in between. Looked up from germline, CDR1 is DFQATT and CDR2 is SNEGSKA (reference sequence). There are 17 residues in the CDR3.